A selection of T cell receptor beta chains follows, all from one sample in a study of control samples from healthy donors and cancer patients. Using immunoSEQ multiplex PCR, the repertoire was profiled, and TCRdb retains in-frame clones only, with some absent. The sample records 100,000 to 150,000 clones, over 75% being singletons. The sequencing sample was made of blood. Every receptor here comes from a man aged 18 to 29 in good health. The conserved cysteine and the conserved F or W are not part of the CDR3 here. D genes are given only for firm matches.

j_call d_call v_call cdr3_aa
TRBJ2-1 TRBD2 TRBV24-1 ATRPSGTLYNEQF
TRBJ1-1 - TRBV9 ASSVGGPRTEAF
TRBJ2-7 TRBD2 TRBV5-1 ASSSPGLATSYEQY
TRBJ1-2 TRBD1 TRBV5-7 AANEAGGRNGYT
TRBJ2-7 - TRBV6-6 ASNPQGEAYEQY
TRBJ1-2 - TRBV6-5 ASTRDTNYGYT
TRBJ1-5 - TRBV15 ATSSISSGFHLSRGDQPQH
TRBJ1-4 - TRBV2 ASSGRDFGEKLF
TRBJ2-1 TRBD2 TRBV6-2/TRBV6-3 ASSRTSGPGNEQF
TRBJ1-1 - TRBV19 ASSIAREGMNTEAF
TRBJ1-3 - TRBV6-5 ASSYSALSGNTIY
TRBJ2-1 TRBD2 TRBV7-3 ASSLFGSGSPLINEQF
TRBJ1-1 TRBD1 TRBV5-1 ASSFTGTENTEAF
TRBJ1-1 - TRBV29-1 SVDRQGNTEAF
TRBJ2-1 TRBD2 TRBV27 ASSYRTSGRVASYNEQF
TRBJ2-1 TRBD1 TRBV28 ASSLWSRGRDNEQF
TRBJ1-2 - TRBV10-3 AISESTVEGYT
TRBJ1-1 - TRBV6-5 ASSYRADMNTEAF
TRBJ2-7 TRBD2 TRBV28 ASIPRWGAREAEQY
TRBJ2-1 - TRBV15 ATDGPPYNEQF
TRBJ1-2 TRBD1 TRBV11-1 ASSPGTDPNYGYT
TRBJ1-2 - TRBV19 ASSIANPGWSGYGYT
TRBJ2-7 TRBD1 TRBV7-3 ASSSSLKTGPYEQY
TRBJ2-2 - TRBV27 ASSYGGNTGELF
TRBJ2-7 TRBD2 TRBV2 AGQTLAGLNYEQY
TRBJ2-6 - TRBV4-3 ASSQGRANVLT
TRBJ2-3 TRBD1 TRBV4-3 ASSQTGASTDTQY
TRBJ2-1 - TRBV5-4 ASSPPGGEQF
TRBJ1-1 - TRBV13 ASSEDRSYGSAEAF
TRBJ2-7 - TRBV30 AWSGGQFSEQY
TRBJ1-2 - TRBV5-1 ASSFGETYGYT
TRBJ1-1 - TRBV7-9 ASSLDREAF
TRBJ2-4 - TRBV19 ASSIAPDRMRAKNIQY
TRBJ2-1 - TRBV11-2 ASSFGSGRYNEQF
TRBJ2-7 TRBD2 TRBV9 ASSGASGRDYEQY
TRBJ1-1 TRBD1 TRBV5-1 ASSPRTGGVEAF
TRBJ1-1 - TRBV5-1 ASSMNPGNTEAF
TRBJ1-2 TRBD1 TRBV10-3 AILRDRDYGYT
TRBJ2-5 - TRBV5-1 ASSLGEVYQETQY
TRBJ2-3 - TRBV7-3 ASSLLGGTTDTQY
TRBJ2-1 TRBD2 TRBV7-9 ASSLSTSGSPDYNEQL
TRBJ1-1 TRBD1 TRBV2 ASSWTGEAF
TRBJ2-3 TRBD1 TRBV7-9 ASSRRRVTGLSTDTQY
TRBJ2-1 TRBD2 TRBV9 ASSGTSGSRNEQF
TRBJ2-1 TRBD1 TRBV10-1 TSSVDRGFYNEQF
TRBJ2-3 TRBD1 TRBV2 ASSADRGRSDTQY
TRBJ2-5 - TRBV7-7 ASSPFPQETQY
TRBJ2-7 - TRBV7-3 ASSASTILRQY
TRBJ2-7 - TRBV11-2 ASSFKSRTESYEQY
TRBJ2-5 - TRBV11-2 ASSLGAGVDTQETQY
TRBJ1-5 - TRBV15 ATSVTVIYQPQH
TRBJ2-4 - TRBV10-3 AISEPGLTKNIQY
TRBJ2-3 - TRBV5-1 ASSLVAGPPSTDTQY